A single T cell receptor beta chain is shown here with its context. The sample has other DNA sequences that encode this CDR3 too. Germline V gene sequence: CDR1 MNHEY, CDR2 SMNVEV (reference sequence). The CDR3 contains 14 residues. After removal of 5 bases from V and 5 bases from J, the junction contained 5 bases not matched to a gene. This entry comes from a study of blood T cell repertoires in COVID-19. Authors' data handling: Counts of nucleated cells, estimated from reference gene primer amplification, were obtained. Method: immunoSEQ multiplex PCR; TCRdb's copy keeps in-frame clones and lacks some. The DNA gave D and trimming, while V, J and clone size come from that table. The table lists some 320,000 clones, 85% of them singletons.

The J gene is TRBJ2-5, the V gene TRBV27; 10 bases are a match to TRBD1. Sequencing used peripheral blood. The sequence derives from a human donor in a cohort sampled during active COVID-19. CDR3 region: CASSLRTGGETQYF. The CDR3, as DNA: TGTGCCAGCAGTCTCAGGACAGGGGGTGAGACCCAGTACTTC.